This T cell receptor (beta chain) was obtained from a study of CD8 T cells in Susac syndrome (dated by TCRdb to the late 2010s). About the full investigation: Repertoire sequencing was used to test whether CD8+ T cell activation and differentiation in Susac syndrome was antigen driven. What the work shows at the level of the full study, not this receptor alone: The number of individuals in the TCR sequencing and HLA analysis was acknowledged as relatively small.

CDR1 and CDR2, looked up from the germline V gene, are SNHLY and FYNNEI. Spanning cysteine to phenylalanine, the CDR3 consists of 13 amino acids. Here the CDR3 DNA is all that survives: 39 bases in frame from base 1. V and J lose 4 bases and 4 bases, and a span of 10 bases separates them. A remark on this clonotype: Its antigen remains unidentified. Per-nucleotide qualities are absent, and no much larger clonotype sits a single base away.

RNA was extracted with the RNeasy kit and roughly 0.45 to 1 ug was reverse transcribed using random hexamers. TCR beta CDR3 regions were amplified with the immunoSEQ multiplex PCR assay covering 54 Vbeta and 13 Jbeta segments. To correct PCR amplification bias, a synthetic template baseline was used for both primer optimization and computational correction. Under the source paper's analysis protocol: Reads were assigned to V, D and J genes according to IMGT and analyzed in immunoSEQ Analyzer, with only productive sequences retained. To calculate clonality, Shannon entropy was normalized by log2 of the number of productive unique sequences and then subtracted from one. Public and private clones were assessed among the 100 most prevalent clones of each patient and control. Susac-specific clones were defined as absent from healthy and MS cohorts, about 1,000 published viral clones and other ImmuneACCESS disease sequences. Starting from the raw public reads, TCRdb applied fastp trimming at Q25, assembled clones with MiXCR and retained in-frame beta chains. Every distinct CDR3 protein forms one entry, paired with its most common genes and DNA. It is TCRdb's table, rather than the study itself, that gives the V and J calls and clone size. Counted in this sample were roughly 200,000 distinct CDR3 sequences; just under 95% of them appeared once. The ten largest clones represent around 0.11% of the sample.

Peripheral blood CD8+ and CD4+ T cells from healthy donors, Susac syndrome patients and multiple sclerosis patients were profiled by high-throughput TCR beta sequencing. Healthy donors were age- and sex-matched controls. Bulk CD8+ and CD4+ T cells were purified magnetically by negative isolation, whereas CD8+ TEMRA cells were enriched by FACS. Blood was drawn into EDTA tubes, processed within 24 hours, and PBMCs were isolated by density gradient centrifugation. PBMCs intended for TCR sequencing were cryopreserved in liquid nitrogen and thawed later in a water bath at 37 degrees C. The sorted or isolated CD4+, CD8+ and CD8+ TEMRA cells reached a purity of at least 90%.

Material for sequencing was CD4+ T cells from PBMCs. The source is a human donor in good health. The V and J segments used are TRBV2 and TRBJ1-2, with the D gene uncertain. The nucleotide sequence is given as TGTGCCAGCAGTGTGGCAGGACGCTATGGCTACACCTTC. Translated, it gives CASSVAGRYGYTF.